The source of this T cell receptor beta chain is a study of T cell responses to AZD1222 COVID-19 vaccine. General study results and limits: The sample set comprised mostly white British donors with more females, and clonal diversity was possibly underestimated. Baseline seropositivity characterized only a handful of AZD1222 recipients.

The CDR3 is 14 residues long. Trimming took 5 bases from V and 7 from J; bases not matched to a gene: 8. Per germline, CDR1 LNHNV and CDR2 YYDKDF (reference sequence). This table comes from immunoSEQ multiplex PCR, and its TCRdb copy is limited to in-frame clones, with some not included. The sample has fewer than 90,000 clones; roughly 88% are singletons. With respect to this clone: No antigen is known for it.

The rearrangement joins TRBV15 to TRBJ2-1; 7 bases agree with TRBD2. Sequencing was performed on peripheral blood, taken on day 0 of AZD1222 vaccination. The clonotype comes from an adult in good health. The CDR3 DNA reads as TGTGCCACCAGCTTTGGACTAGACCATAATGAGCAGTTCTTC. This encodes CATSFGLDHNEQFF.